These 30 T cell receptor beta chains share one sample of origin, sequenced in a study of cytomegalovirus exposure and HLA in healthy donors. Measured with immunoSEQ multiplex PCR; TCRdb has only the in-frame clones, and not every one. The sample lists more than 150,000 clones, about four fifths occurring once. The sample comprised PBMCs. The receptors come from a woman aged 18-29 years in good health and CMV-seropositive.

The chain combines TRBV19 with TRBJ2-3; 8 bases map to TRBD2. After removal of 8 bases from V and 8 bases from J, the junction contained 12 bases not matched to a gene. CDR1 is LNHDA, CDR2 SQIVND, per germline (reference sequence). The CDR3 is 14 residues long. CDR3 nucleotide sequence: TGTGCCAGTGTTAGGGGGACTAGTGGAGGTACGCAGTATTTT. It is translated as CASVRGTSGGTQYF.

This rearrangement joins TRBV15 to TRBJ1-4, with TRBD1 identical over 9 bases. CDR1 is LNHNV and CDR2 is YYDKDF in the germline V gene (reference sequence). After removal of 6 bases from V and 4 bases from J, the junction contained 6 bases not matched to a gene. This CDR3 is built from 15 residues. The CDR3 nucleotides are TGTGCCACCAGTCCCGACAGGGGGATTAATGAAAAACTGTTTTTT. As protein: CATSPDRGINEKLFF.

The chain employs TRBV6-5 and TRBJ1-1; 9 bases are a match to TRBD1. Unmatched junction bases numbered 4, after V lost 4 bases and J lost 4 bases. From germline, CDR1 is MNHEY and CDR2 SVGAGI. The CDR3 is made up of 14 amino acids. In nucleotides, the CDR3 is TGTGCCAGCAGTTCCACAGGGGGCTTCACTGAAGCTTTCTTT. Its protein product is CASSSTGGFTEAFF.

Here the CDR3 DNA reads TGTGCCAGCAGCCAAGAAACTAGAGATACGCAGTATTTT. Residues: CASSQETRDTQYF. This rearrangement joins TRBV4-2 to TRBJ2-3, with D possibly matching TRBD2 (5 bases). Germline values: CDR1 LGHNA, CDR2 YNFKEQ. Trimming stripped 0 bases from V and 5 bases from J, with 6 bases between. The CDR3 sequence is 13 residues long.

The rearrangement joins TRBV6-1 to TRBJ1-5, with D tentatively TRBD1 (6 bases). The germline V gene encodes CDR1 MNHNS and CDR2 SASEGT. V gave up 2 bases and J gave up 2 bases, with 13 bases separating them. The CDR3 sequence is 16 residues long. CDR3 loop: CASSEPSSGGNQPQHF. CDR3 DNA sequence: TGTGCCAGCAGTGAACCGTCTTCAGGGGGCAATCAGCCCCAGCATTTT.

V gene TRBV7-2 combines with J gene TRBJ2-7; unclear D gene. The ends were cut back, 5 bases at V and 3 bases at J, with 17 bases in the middle. Germline CDR1 and CDR2: SGHTA and FQGNSA. The CDR3 contains 15 residues. The CDR3 sequence is CASSLTVSGNYEQYF. CDR3 bases: TGTGCCAGCAGCCTCACTGTGTCAGGTAACTACGAGCAGTACTTC. The whole variable domain, remainder taken from reference TRBV7-2 and TRBJ2-7, is GAGVSQSPSNKVTEKGKDVELRCDPISGHTALYWYRQSLGQGLEFLIYFQGNSAPDKSGLPSDRFSAERTGGSVSTLTIQRTQQEDSAVYLCASSLTVSGNYEQYFGPGTRLTVT.

This chain uses TRBV2 with TRBJ1-5, with TRBD1 identical over 9 bases. Germline CDR1 SNHLY, CDR2 FYNNEI. The V gene end was trimmed by 1 base and the J gene end by 7 bases; junction bases not matched to a gene: 5. This CDR3 is built from 15 residues. CDR3 amino acids: CASSEVTGGGQPQHF. CDR3 coding DNA: TGTGCCAGCAGTGAAGTAACAGGGGGCGGCCAGCCCCAGCATTTT.

The gene calls are TRBV29-1 and TRBJ1-1; weak D call: TRBD1 (6 bases). Germline CDR1 is SQVTM and CDR2 is ANQGSEA. CDR3 size: 14 residues. V lost 4 bases, J lost 0 bases, and 12 bases lay in between. Written as DNA, the CDR3 is TGCAGCGTTGGGGTCAGACAGGTGAACACTGAAGCTTTCTTT. The encoded protein is CSVGVRQVNTEAFF.

The chain couples TRBV13 to TRBJ2-6; 7 bases align to TRBD1. Germline values: CDR1 PRHDT, CDR2 FYEKMQ (reference sequence). The CDR3 has 18 residues. Trimming cost V 4 bases and J 2 bases; bases outside gene matches: 11. Here the CDR3 reads CASSSPGQWSTGANVLTF. Here the CDR3 DNA reads TGTGCCAGCAGCTCTCCGGGACAGTGGAGTACTGGGGCCAACGTCCTGACTTTC.

The chain has TRBV5-6 and TRBJ1-2; D is undetermined. The V end was cut by 0 bases, the J end by 0 bases, with 9 bases between. CDR1 and CDR2 from the germline V gene are SGHDT and YYEEEE. The CDR3 covers 15 residues. DNA of the CDR3: TGTGCCAGCAGCTTGGGAGAGAATCCTAACTATGGCTACACCTTC. Translation gives CASSLGENPNYGYTF.

The chain combines TRBV9 with TRBJ2-1, with D hard to call. The CDR3 spans 14 residues. V lost 6 bases and J 6 bases, leaving 16 bases between the germline ends. Germline V gives CDR1 SGDLS, CDR2 YYNGEE. CDR3 loop: CASTQSFGRNEQFF. The DNA for the CDR3 is TGTGCCAGCACCCAGTCGTTTGGCCGCAATGAGCAGTTCTTC.

The chain couples TRBV19 to TRBJ2-7; D possibly corresponds to TRBD2 (6 bases). Between the trimmed V and J ends, which lost 1 base and 4 bases, there was a span of 11 bases. Germline CDR1 and CDR2: LNHDA and SQIVND (reference sequence). This CDR3 is 14 amino acids long. The CDR3 protein is CASSIVAGSYEQYF. The CDR3 DNA is TGTGCCAGTAGTATAGTTGCGGGGTCATACGAGCAGTACTTC.

This chain links TRBV5-8 with TRBJ1-5; possible D gene TRBD1, 6 bases. Germline V gene lookup returns CDR1 SGHTS and CDR2 YDEGEE. Trimming stripped 2 bases from V and 6 bases from J, with 12 bases between. This CDR3 is built from 14 residues. The CDR3 spells CASSFRSGVQPQHF. The CDR3 nucleotides are TGTGCCAGCAGCTTTCGATCAGGGGTTCAGCCCCAGCATTTT.

CDR3 coding DNA: TGTGCCAGTAGTATTCAACAGGGCCAGCCCCAGCATTTT. The encoded protein is CASSIQQGQPQHF. The chain uses TRBV19 and TRBJ1-5; possibly TRBD1 for D (6 bases). The CDR3 consists of 13 residues. Trimming pared 3 bases from V and 7 bases from J, leaving 10 bases between. Germline lookup yields CDR1 LNHDA and CDR2 SQIVND (reference sequence). Full variable domain (rest looked up from reference TRBV19 and TRBJ1-5): DGGITQSPKYLFRKEGQNVTLSCEQNLNHDAMYWYRQDPGQGLRLIYYSQIVNDFQKGDIAEGYSVSREKKESFPLTVTSAQKNPTAFYLCASSIQQGQPQHFGDGTRLSIL.

This CDR3 is CASSRTGDSTDTQYF. CDR3 in DNA: TGCGCCAGCAGCAGGACAGGGGACAGCACAGATACGCAGTATTTT. V usage is TRBV5-1 and J usage is TRBJ2-3, with TRBD1 matching 9 bases. V lost 4 bases and J lost 0; bases outside the gene matches: 3. This CDR3 is built from 15 residues. Germline V gene lookup returns CDR1 SGHRS and CDR2 YFSETQ.

This clone was counted many times. This sequence joins TRBV28 and TRBJ1-6, with D perhaps matching TRBD1 (6 bases). This CDR3 region has 14 residues. From germline, CDR1 is MDHEN and CDR2 SYDVKM. Trimming took 5 bases from V and 7 from J, leaving 12 bases between them. The CDR3 here is CASSLGGSNSPLHF. CDR3 bases: TGTGCCAGCAGTCTTGGGGGCTCAAATTCACCCCTCCACTTT.

This chain uses TRBV9 with TRBJ1-6; D might be TRBD1 (6 bases). V lost 0 bases and J 7 bases, leaving 8 bases between the germline ends. This CDR3 region has 14 residues. Looked up from germline, CDR1 is SGDLS and CDR2 is YYNGEE. CDR3 loop: CASSVGDTNSPLHF. The CDR3 DNA sequence: TGTGCCAGCAGCGTAGGGGACACGAATTCACCCCTCCACTTT. Variable domain in full (rest from reference TRBV9 and TRBJ1-6): DSGVTQTPKHLITATGQRVTLRCSPRSGDLSVYWYQQSLDQGLQFLIQYYNGEERAKGNILERFSAQQFPDLHSELNLSSLELGDSALYFCASSVGDTNSPLHFGNGTRLTVT.

V and J are TRBV27 and TRBJ1-1, with D possibly matching TRBD1 (5 bases). With 4 bases removed from V and 1 base from J, the gap between germline ends came to 19 bases. Germline V gene sequence: CDR1 MNHEY, CDR2 SMNVEV (reference sequence). The CDR3 runs to 17 residues. In DNA, the CDR3 is TGTGCCAGCAGTTCCACTGGAGTTACAGGAAAGAACACTGAAGCTTTCTTT. Its protein product is CASSSTGVTGKNTEAFF.

This rearrangement joins TRBV5-4 to TRBJ2-1; a possible D gene is TRBD1 (6 bases). CDR3 length: 14 amino acids. Germline loops: CDR1 SGHNT, CDR2 YYREEE (reference sequence). The V gene lost 4 bases and the J gene lost 4 bases, with 12 bases spanning the gap. CDR3 amino acids: CASSAGTTYNEQFF. For the CDR3, the DNA is TGTGCCAGCAGCGCCGGGACAACATACAATGAGCAGTTCTTC.

This clone was counted a single time. This sequence joins TRBV2 and TRBJ2-7; a weak D match, TRBD1 (6 bases). There are 15 residues in the CDR3. Deletions cut 8 bases from V and 1 base from J, with 18 bases between. Per the germline V gene, CDR1 is SNHLY and CDR2 is FYNNEI. The chain's CDR3 is CASSTSGTPSYEQYF. The CDR3 DNA reads as TGTGCCAGCTCAACTTCGGGGACACCATCCTACGAGCAGTACTTC. The full variable domain, in which reference TRBV2 and TRBJ2-7 provide the parts outside the CDR3, is EPEVTQTPSHQVTQMGQEVILRCVPISNHLYFYWYRQILGQKVEFLVSFYNNEISEKSEIFDDQFSVERPDGSNFTLKIRSTKLEDSAMYFCASSTSGTPSYEQYFGPGTRLTVT.

The chain employs TRBV2 and TRBJ2-5; 9 bases are shared with TRBD2. Trimming took 4 bases from V and 5 from J; bases not matched to a gene: 11. The CDR3 covers 16 residues. CDR1 and CDR2 from the germline V gene are SNHLY and FYNNEI. The CDR3 reads CASSGGGLAGFETQYF. CDR3 DNA sequence: TGTGCCAGCAGTGGGGGAGGGCTAGCGGGGTTTGAGACCCAGTACTTC.

A few counts support this clone. The chain is built from TRBV5-4 and TRBJ2-1, with 8 bases that match TRBD2. Germline V lookup: CDR1 SGHNT, CDR2 YYREEE (reference sequence). V trimming: 6 bases; J trimming: 5 bases; junction bases outside the gene matches: 10. This CDR3 region has 15 residues. Here the CDR3 reads CASTPWGGGNNEQFF. In DNA, the CDR3 is TGTGCCAGCACCCCGTGGGGCGGGGGGAACAATGAGCAGTTCTTC. Drawing the rest from reference TRBV5-4 and TRBJ2-1, the complete variable domain is ETGVTQSPTHLIKTRGQQVTLRCSSQSGHNTVSWYQQALGQGPQFIFQYYREEENGRGNFPPRFSGLQFPNYSSELNVNALELDDSALYLCASTPWGGGNNEQFFGPGTRLTVL.

The chain joins TRBV9 to TRBJ1-4; D not certain. Trimming shortened V by 2 bases and J by 3 bases, and 11 bases separated the two germline ends. CDR1 SGDLS and CDR2 YYNGEE come from the germline V gene. This CDR3 region has 15 residues. CDR3 DNA sequence: TGTGCCAGCAGCGTCGGGGTGCAGGCTAATGAAAAACTGTTTTTT. It codes for CASSVGVQANEKLFF.

A few counts support this clone. The chain links TRBV10-3 to TRBJ1-2; D gene uncertain. The CDR3 runs to 13 residues. The V end was cut by 4 bases, the J end by 8 bases, with 14 bases between. Germline V lookup: CDR1 ENHRY, CDR2 SYGVKD. The CDR3 DNA follows: TGTGCCATCAGTGCCGACCGGACGGGGGGCTACACCTTC. Amino acids: CAISADRTGGYTF.

The chain carries TRBV9 and TRBJ2-7; D possibly corresponds to TRBD2 (5 bases). Trimming removed 4 bases from V and 2 bases from J, with 13 bases in between. The CDR3 loop spans 14 amino acids. Germline CDR1 and CDR2: SGDLS and YYNGEE. As DNA, the CDR3 is TGTGCCAGCAGCCTCGGGAACTTACCCTACGAGCAGTACTTC. This encodes CASSLGNLPYEQYF.

This clone has only a few counts. The chain uses TRBV10-3 and TRBJ2-7, with D unclear. V lost 5 bases and J 0 bases, leaving 5 bases between the germline ends. Germline loops: CDR1 ENHRY, CDR2 SYGVKD. CDR3 length: 12 amino acids. The CDR3 protein is CAISKSSYEQYF. The CDR3 coding sequence is TGTGCCATCAGTAAGAGCTCCTACGAGCAGTACTTC.

This clone has more than one count but fewer than ten. The chain combines TRBV9 with TRBJ1-1, with D tentatively TRBD1 (6 bases). Germline V gene sequence: CDR1 SGDLS, CDR2 YYNGEE. The CDR3 consists of 14 residues. V was shortened by 4 bases and J by 1 base, with 11 bases between the two germline ends. This CDR3 reads CASSTQGSNTEAFF. The DNA for the CDR3 is TGTGCCAGCAGCACACAGGGATCGAACACTGAAGCTTTCTTT.

The rearrangement links TRBV5-1 to TRBJ1-4; D possibly corresponds to TRBD1 (5 bases). This CDR3 contains 16 residues. Germline V CDR1 and CDR2: SGHRS, YFSETQ. V was clipped by 1 base and J by 5 bases, with 15 bases between them. The DNA for the CDR3 is TGCGCCAGCAGCTTGTGGCCTGACAGCGAAAATGAAAAACTGTTTTTT. Its translation: CASSLWPDSENEKLFF.

The V gene is TRBV7-9, the J gene TRBJ1-1, with 8 bases aligning to TRBD1. Unmatched junction bases numbered 1, after V lost 0 bases and J lost 1 base. Germline-derived CDR1 and CDR2 are SEHNR and FQNEAQ (reference sequence). The CDR3 has 15 residues. CDR3 region: CASSLAGTGNTEAFF. CDR3 coding DNA: TGTGCCAGCAGCTTAGCCGGGACAGGGAACACTGAAGCTTTCTTT.

This rearrangement joins TRBV7-9 to TRBJ2-7, with D tentatively TRBD2 (5 bases). Per germline, CDR1 SEHNR and CDR2 FQNEAQ (reference sequence). The CDR3 sequence is 12 residues long. V lost 4 bases to trimming and J lost 3 bases, with 7 bases between them. This CDR3 reads CASSSAGYEQYF. In DNA form, the CDR3 reads TGTGCCAGCAGCTCTGCGGGCTACGAGCAGTACTTC.